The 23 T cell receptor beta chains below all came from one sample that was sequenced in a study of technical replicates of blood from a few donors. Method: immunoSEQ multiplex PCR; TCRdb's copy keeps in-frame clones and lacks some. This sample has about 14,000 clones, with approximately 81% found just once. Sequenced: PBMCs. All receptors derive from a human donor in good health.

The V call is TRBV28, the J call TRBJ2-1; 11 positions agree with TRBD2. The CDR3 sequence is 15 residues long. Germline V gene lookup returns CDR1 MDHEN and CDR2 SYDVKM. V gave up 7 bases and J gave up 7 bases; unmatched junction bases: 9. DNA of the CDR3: TGTGCCAGCACCCAAGGGGCTAGCGGGAGGAATGAGCAGTTCTTC. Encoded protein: CASTQGASGRNEQFF.

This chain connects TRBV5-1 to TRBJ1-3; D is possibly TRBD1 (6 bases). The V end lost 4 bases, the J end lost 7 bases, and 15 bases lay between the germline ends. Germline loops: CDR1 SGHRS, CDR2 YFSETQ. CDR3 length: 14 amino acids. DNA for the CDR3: TGCGCCAGCAGCCTGCAGGGGCCCGTGAACACCATATATTTT. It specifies CASSLQGPVNTIYF.

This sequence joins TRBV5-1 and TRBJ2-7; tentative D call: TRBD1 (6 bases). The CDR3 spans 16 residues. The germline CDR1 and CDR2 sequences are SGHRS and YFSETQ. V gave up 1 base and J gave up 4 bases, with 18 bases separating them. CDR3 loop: CASSLIATGLEYEQYF. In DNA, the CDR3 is TGCGCCAGCAGCTTGATTGCTACAGGGCTTGAATACGAGCAGTACTTC.

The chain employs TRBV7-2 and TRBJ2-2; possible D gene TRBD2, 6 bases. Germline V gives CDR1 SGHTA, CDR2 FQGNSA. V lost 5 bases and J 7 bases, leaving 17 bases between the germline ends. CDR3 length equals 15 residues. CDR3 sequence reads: CASSVAGGVGGELFF. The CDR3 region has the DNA TGTGCCAGCAGCGTGGCGGGCGGGGTGGGCGGGGAGCTGTTTTTT. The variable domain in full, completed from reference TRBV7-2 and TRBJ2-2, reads GAGVSQSPSNKVTEKGKDVELRCDPISGHTALYWYRQSLGQGLEFLIYFQGNSAPDKSGLPSDRFSAERTGGSVSTLTIQRTQQEDSAVYLCASSVAGGVGGELFFGEGSRLTVL.

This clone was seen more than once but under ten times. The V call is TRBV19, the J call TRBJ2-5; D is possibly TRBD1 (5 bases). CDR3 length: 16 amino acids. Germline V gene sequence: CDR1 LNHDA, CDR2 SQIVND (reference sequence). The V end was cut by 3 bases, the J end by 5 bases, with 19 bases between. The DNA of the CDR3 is TGTGCCAGTAGTATTGGGCAGGGCCCTTGGAAGGAGACCCAGTACTTC. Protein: CASSIGQGPWKETQYF.

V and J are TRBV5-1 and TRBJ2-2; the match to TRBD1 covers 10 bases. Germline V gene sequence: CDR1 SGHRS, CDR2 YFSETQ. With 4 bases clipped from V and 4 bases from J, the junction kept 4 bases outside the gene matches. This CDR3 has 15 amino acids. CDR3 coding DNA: TGCGCCAGCAGCGCCGGGACAGGGGCCACCGGGGAGCTGTTTTTT. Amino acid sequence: CASSAGTGATGELFF.

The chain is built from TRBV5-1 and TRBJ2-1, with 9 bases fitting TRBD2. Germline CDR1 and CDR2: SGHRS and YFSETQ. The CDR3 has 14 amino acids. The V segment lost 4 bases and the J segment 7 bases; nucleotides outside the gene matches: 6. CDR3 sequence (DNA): TGCGCCAGCAGCGCCGGGACTAGCCTTAATGAGCAGTTCTTC. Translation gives CASSAGTSLNEQFF.

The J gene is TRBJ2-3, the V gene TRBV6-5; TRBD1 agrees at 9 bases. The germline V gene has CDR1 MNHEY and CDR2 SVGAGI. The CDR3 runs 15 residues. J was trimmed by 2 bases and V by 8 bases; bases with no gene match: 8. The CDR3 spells CASRLGQGDTDTQYF. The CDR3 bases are TGTGCCAGCCGCCTGGGACAGGGTGACACAGATACGCAGTATTTT.

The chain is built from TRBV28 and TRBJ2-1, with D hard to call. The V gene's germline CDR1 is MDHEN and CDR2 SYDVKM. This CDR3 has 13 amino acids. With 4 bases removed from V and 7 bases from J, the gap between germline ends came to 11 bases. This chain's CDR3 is CASSSYSTNEQFF. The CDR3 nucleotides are TGTGCCAGCAGTTCCTACAGTACGAATGAGCAGTTCTTC.

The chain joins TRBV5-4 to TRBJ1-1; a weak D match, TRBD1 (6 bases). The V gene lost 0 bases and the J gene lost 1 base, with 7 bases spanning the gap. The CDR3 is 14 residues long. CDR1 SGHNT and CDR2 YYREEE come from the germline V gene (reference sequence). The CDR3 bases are TGTGCCAGCAGCTTGGGGGGGCAGAACACTGAAGCTTTCTTT. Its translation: CASSLGGQNTEAFF.

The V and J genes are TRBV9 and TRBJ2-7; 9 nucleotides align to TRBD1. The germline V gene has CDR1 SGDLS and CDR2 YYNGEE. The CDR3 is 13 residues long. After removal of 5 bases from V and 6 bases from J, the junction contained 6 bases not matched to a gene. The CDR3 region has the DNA TGTGCCAGCAGTTCCGGGACAGGGACCGAGCAGTACTTC. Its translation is CASSSGTGTEQYF.

CDR3 in amino acids: CASSAGQTSGRHEQYF. The CDR3 DNA sequence: TGCGCCAGCAGCGCGGGTCAGACTAGCGGGAGACACGAGCAGTACTTC. The chain employs TRBV5-1 and TRBJ2-7, with 12 bases identical to TRBD2. CDR3 size: 16 residues. Germline V gene data show CDR1 as SGHRS and CDR2 as YFSETQ. V shed 4 bases, J shed 5 bases, and the junction held 10 bases outside the gene matches.

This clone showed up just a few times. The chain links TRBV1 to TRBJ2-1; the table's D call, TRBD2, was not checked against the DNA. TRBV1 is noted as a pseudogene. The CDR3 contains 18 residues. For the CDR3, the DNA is TGCACCAGCAGCCAATCGCCGGGGAGGCGGGAAATCTACAATGAGCAGTTCTTC. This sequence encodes CTSSQSPGRREIYNEQFF.

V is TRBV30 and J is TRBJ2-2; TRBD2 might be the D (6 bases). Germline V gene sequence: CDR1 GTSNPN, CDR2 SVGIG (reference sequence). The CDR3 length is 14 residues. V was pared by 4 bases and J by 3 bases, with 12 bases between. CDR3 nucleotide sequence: TGTGCCTGGATGGGACGGGAGTACACCGGGGAGCTGTTTTTT. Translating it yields CAWMGREYTGELFF.

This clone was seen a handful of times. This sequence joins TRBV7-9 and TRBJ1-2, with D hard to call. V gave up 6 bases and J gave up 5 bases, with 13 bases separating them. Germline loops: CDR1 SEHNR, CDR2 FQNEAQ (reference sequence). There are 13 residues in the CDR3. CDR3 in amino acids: CASSRSPLYGYTF. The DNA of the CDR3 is TGTGCCAGCAGTCGTAGCCCCCTTTATGGCTACACCTTC.

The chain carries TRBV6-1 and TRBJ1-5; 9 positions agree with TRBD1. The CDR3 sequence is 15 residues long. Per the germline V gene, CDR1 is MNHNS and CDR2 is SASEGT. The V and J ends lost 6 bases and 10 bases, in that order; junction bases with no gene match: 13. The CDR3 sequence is CASRKPGQGPPPQHF. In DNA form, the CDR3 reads TGTGCCAGCAGGAAACCGGGACAGGGCCCTCCACCCCAGCATTTT.

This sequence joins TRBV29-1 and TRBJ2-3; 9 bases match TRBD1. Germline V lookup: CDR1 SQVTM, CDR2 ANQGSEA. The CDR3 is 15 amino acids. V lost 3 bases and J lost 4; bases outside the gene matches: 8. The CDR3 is CSVDPPDRGSDTQYF. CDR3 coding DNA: TGCAGCGTTGACCCCCCGGACAGGGGTTCAGATACGCAGTATTTT.

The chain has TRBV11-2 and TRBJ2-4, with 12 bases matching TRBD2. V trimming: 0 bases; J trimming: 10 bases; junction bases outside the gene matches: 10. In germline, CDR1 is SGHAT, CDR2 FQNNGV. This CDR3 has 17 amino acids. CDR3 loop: CASSLDMASGRAGIQYF. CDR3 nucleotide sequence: TGTGCCAGCAGCTTAGATATGGCTAGCGGGAGGGCCGGGATTCAGTACTTC.

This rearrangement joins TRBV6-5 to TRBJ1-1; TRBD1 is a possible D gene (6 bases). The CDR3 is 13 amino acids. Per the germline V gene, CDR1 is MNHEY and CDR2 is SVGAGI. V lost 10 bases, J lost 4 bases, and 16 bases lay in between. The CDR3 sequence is CATSQGQSTEAFF. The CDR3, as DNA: TGTGCCACCTCTCAGGGGCAGAGCACTGAAGCTTTCTTT.

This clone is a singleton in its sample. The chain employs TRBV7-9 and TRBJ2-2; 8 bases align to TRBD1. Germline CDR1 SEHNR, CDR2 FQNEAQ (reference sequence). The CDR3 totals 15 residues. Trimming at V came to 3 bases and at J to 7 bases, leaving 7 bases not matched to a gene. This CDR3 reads CASSLGQGAVGELFF. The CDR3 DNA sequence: TGTGCCAGCAGCTTGGGGCAGGGGGCTGTCGGGGAGCTGTTTTTT.

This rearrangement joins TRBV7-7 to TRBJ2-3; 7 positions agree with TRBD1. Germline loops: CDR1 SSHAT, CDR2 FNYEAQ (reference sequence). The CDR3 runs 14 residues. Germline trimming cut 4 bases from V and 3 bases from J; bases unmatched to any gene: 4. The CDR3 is CASSSTGDTDTQYF. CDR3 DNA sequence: TGTGCCAGCAGCTCCACAGGGGATACAGATACGCAGTATTTT.

The CDR3 protein is CASTPGDNEKLFF. The DNA of the CDR3 is TGCGCCAGCACCCCCGGGGATAATGAAAAACTGTTTTTT. The rearrangement joins TRBV10-2 to TRBJ1-4; D is uncertain. The germline gives CDR1 WSHSY, CDR2 SAAADI. This CDR3 region has 13 residues. Trimming shortened V by 7 bases and J by 4 bases, and 10 bases separated the two germline ends.

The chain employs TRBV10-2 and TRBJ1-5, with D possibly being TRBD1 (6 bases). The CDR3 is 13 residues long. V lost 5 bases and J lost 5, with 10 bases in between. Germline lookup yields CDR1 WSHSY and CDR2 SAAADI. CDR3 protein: CASSYNRDQPQHF. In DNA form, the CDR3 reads TGCGCCAGCAGTTATAACAGGGATCAGCCCCAGCATTTT.